This is a list of T cell receptor beta chains from one sample in a study of T cells in Graves' hyperthyroidism and ophthalmopathy. TCRdb itself ran the multiplex PCR reads through MiXCR, one entry per CDR3 protein. The sample lists 240,000 or so distinct CDR3 sequences, roughly 17% occurring once. Sample: blood. These receptors originate from a woman between 18 and 29 years old with Graves' ophthalmopathy. Each CDR3 is given with its conserved first and last residue. The D gene is left open where the match is weak. Only some rows state a clone size, as once, few, many or a class for expanded clones.

V: TRBV5-1
J: TRBJ2-7
size: many
D: TRBD2
CDR3: CASRPSSGRTYEQYF
DNA: TGCGCCAGCAGACCGTCTAGCGGGAGGACCTACGAGCAGTACTTC

V: TRBV6-2/TRBV6-3
J: TRBJ2-5
size: NA
D: NA
CDR3: CASSYPTGEETQYF
DNA: TGTGCCAGCAGTTACCCAACGGGAGAAGAGACCCAGTACTTC

V: TRBV11-1
J: TRBJ1-4
size: many
D: NA
CDR3: CASSLGGKANEKLFF
DNA: TGTGCCAGCAGCTTAGGTGGGAAAGCTAATGAAAAACTGTTTTTT

V: TRBV4-3
J: TRBJ2-3
size: many
D: NA
CDR3: CASSQERGTDTQYF
DNA: TGCGCCAGCAGCCAAGAGAGGGGGACAGATACGCAGTATTTT

V: TRBV5-1
J: TRBJ2-1
size: many
D: TRBD2
CDR3: CASSSFGTSPDNEQFF
DNA: TGCGCCAGCAGCTCGTTCGGGACTAGTCCAGACAATGAGCAGTTCTTC

V: TRBV10-2
J: TRBJ2-7
size: many
D: NA
CDR3: CASGGTNPYEQYF
DNA: TGCGCCAGCGGCGGGACAAACCCCTACGAGCAGTACTTC

V: TRBV7-9
J: TRBJ2-2
size: NA
D: NA
CDR3: CVHANTGELFF
DNA: TGCGTGCACGCGAACACCGGGGAGCTGTTTTTT

V: TRBV7-8
J: TRBJ1-1
size: NA
D: NA
CDR3: CASSLRLDWDTEAFF
DNA: TGTGCCAGCAGCTTAAGGTTGGATTGGGACACTGAAGCTTTCTTT

V: TRBV12-3/TRBV12-4
J: TRBJ1-1
size: NA
D: NA
CDR3: CASSLRRWNTEAFF
DNA: TGTGCCAGCAGTTTAAGGCGGTGGAACACTGAAGCTTTCTTT

V: TRBV6-1
J: TRBJ2-1
size: few
D: NA
CDR3: CASSYNRNNEQFF
DNA: TGTGCCAGCAGTTATAACAGAAACAATGAGCAGTTCTTC

V: TRBV2
J: TRBJ2-1
size: NA
D: NA
CDR3: CARGLRGNNEQFF
DNA: TGTGCCAGGGGACTCAGGGGGAACAATGAGCAGTTCTTC

V: TRBV28
J: TRBJ2-7
size: few
D: TRBD2
CDR3: CASNPTVRTSGGKPPYEQYF
DNA: TGTGCCAGCAACCCAACGGTGAGGACTAGCGGGGGGAAACCACCCTACGAGCAGTACTTC

V: TRBV29-1
J: TRBJ2-3
size: many
D: NA
CDR3: CSVGTLDTQYF
DNA: TGCAGCGTGGGGACCCTGGATACGCAGTATTTT

V: TRBV2
J: TRBJ2-7
size: many
D: NA
CDR3: CASYPGLASYEQYF
DNA: TGTGCCAGCTACCCCGGCCTAGCGAGCTACGAGCAGTACTTC

V: TRBV15
J: TRBJ1-1
size: many
D: NA
CDR3: CATSSIRANTEAFF
DNA: TGTGCCACCAGCAGCATAAGGGCGAACACTGAAGCTTTCTTT

V: TRBV2
J: TRBJ2-3
size: many
D: TRBD1
CDR3: CASSADRASTDTQYF
DNA: TGTGCCAGCAGCGCGGACAGGGCGAGCACAGATACGCAGTATTTT

V: TRBV9
J: TRBJ2-3
size: many
D: TRBD1
CDR3: CASSVEVGQGWKDTQYF
DNA: TGTGCCAGCAGCGTAGAGGTTGGACAGGGTTGGAAAGATACGCAGTATTTT

V: TRBV7-2
J: TRBJ2-2
size: many
D: NA
CDR3: CASSLVWFTNTGELFF
DNA: TGTGCCAGCAGCTTAGTGTGGTTTACGAACACCGGGGAGCTGTTTTTT

V: TRBV6-2/TRBV6-3
J: TRBJ1-5
size: many
D: NA
CDR3: CASSYYGNNQPQHF
DNA: TGTGCCAGCAGTTATTATGGAAACAATCAGCCCCAGCATTTT

V: TRBV7-9
J: TRBJ2-7
size: many
D: NA
CDR3: CASRPTKNPYEQYF
DNA: TGTGCCAGCAGACCAACGAAGAACCCCTACGAGCAGTACTTC

V: TRBV29-1
J: TRBJ1-2
size: many
D: NA
CDR3: CSVGQTNDGYTF
DNA: TGCAGCGTTGGGCAGACTAATGATGGCTACACCTTC

V: TRBV27
J: TRBJ2-5
size: many
D: NA
CDR3: CASSSRIRLGRNQETQYF
DNA: TGTGCCAGCAGTTCCCGGATCCGGCTGGGGAGGAACCAAGAGACCCAGTACTTC

V: TRBV5-5
J: TRBJ2-3
size: many
D: NA
CDR3: CASTLWDFPTDTQYF
DNA: TGTGCCAGCACCCTATGGGACTTTCCCACAGATACGCAGTATTTT

V: TRBV28
J: TRBJ1-1
size: many
D: NA
CDR3: CASDKGDLAFF
DNA: TGTGCCAGCGATAAGGGGGATCTGGCTTTCTTT

V: TRBV30
J: TRBJ1-1
size: many
D: NA
CDR3: CAWTGTARMNTEAFF
DNA: TGTGCCTGGACCGGGACGGCCCGCATGAACACTGAAGCTTTCTTT

V: TRBV7-2
J: TRBJ1-2
size: many
D: NA
CDR3: CASSSILDFRGSWHGYTF
DNA: TGTGCCAGCAGCTCCATTCTGGACTTTCGGGGGAGTTGGCATGGCTACACCTTC

V: TRBV28
J: TRBJ2-5
size: NA
D: NA
CDR3: CASSSLRGFQETQYF
DNA: TGTGCCAGCAGTTCCCTCCGGGGCTTCCAGGAGACCCAGTACTTC

V: TRBV3-1
J: TRBJ2-7
size: many
D: TRBD1
CDR3: CASSQPTTGFDEQYF
DNA: TGTGCCAGCAGCCAACCGACGACAGGGTTCGACGAGCAGTACTTC

V: TRBV11-2
J: TRBJ1-6
size: many
D: NA
CDR3: CASSLPGNNSPLHF
DNA: TGTGCCAGCAGCCTCCCAGGGAATAATTCACCCCTCCACTTT

V: TRBV5-1
J: TRBJ2-5
size: many
D: TRBD1
CDR3: CASRPGTGEETQYF
DNA: TGCGCCAGCAGACCCGGGACAGGGGAAGAGACCCAGTACTTC

V: TRBV28
J: TRBJ1-3
size: many
D: NA
CDR3: CASREHNSGNTIYF
DNA: TGTGCCAGCAGGGAGCATAACTCTGGAAACACCATATATTTT

V: TRBV19
J: TRBJ2-7
size: many
D: NA
CDR3: CASKPDGQPSYEQYF
DNA: TGTGCCAGTAAACCCGACGGACAGCCGAGCTACGAGCAGTACTTC

V: TRBV28
J: TRBJ1-1
size: many
D: NA
CDR3: CASSLRGRVTEAFF
DNA: TGTGCCAGCAGTTTACGGGGGCGTGTCACTGAAGCTTTCTTT

V: TRBV28
J: TRBJ2-1
size: many
D: TRBD2
CDR3: CASSLLSGRASNEQFF
DNA: TGTGCCAGCAGTTTATTAAGCGGGAGGGCAAGTAATGAGCAGTTCTTC

V: TRBV11-2
J: TRBJ1-6
size: many
D: NA
CDR3: CASSTGTKNSPLHF
DNA: TGTGCCAGCAGCACCGGGACCAAAAATTCACCCCTCCACTTT

V: TRBV28
J: TRBJ2-1
size: many
D: TRBD2
CDR3: CASSPGLAGYNEQFF
DNA: TGTGCCAGCAGCCCTGGACTAGCGGGGTACAATGAGCAGTTCTTC

V: TRBV9
J: TRBJ2-3
size: few
D: TRBD2
CDR3: CASSPGGLAKDTQYF
DNA: TGTGCCAGCAGCCCCGGGGGACTAGCGAAGGATACGCAGTATTTT

V: TRBV6-1
J: TRBJ1-5
size: few
D: TRBD1
CDR3: CASSTLGTGGSRQPQHF
DNA: TGTGCCAGCAGCACCTTGGGGACAGGGGGAAGTCGGCAGCCCCAGCATTTT

V: TRBV28
J: TRBJ2-1
size: many
D: TRBD2
CDR3: CASSLTGLAVSSYNEQFF
DNA: TGTGCCAGCAGTTTAACGGGACTAGCGGTCAGCTCCTACAATGAGCAGTTCTTC

V: TRBV4-1
J: TRBJ1-2
size: NA
D: NA
CDR3: CASSQERGGGYGYTF
DNA: TGCGCCAGCAGCCAAGAGAGGGGGGGGGGCTATGGCTACACCTTC

V: TRBV6-2/TRBV6-3
J: TRBJ2-1
size: many
D: TRBD2
CDR3: CASSFPSGSYNEQFF
DNA: TGTGCCAGCAGCTTTCCTAGCGGATCCTACAATGAGCAGTTCTTC

V: TRBV5-5
J: TRBJ2-2
size: few
D: NA
CDR3: CASSLGRPRGELFF
DNA: TGTGCCAGCAGCTTGGGCAGGCCAAGGGGGGAGCTGTTTTTT

V: TRBV5-8
J: TRBJ2-3
size: NA
D: TRBD1
CDR3: CASSPSIFPGQGFRTDTQYF
DNA: TGTGCCAGCAGCCCGTCGATCTTCCCGGGACAGGGATTTCGGACAGATACGCAGTATTTT

V: TRBV29-1
J: TRBJ2-2
size: NA
D: TRBD1
CDR3: CSVGSGTGRTKNTGELFF
DNA: TGCAGCGTAGGTTCCGGGACAGGGAGGACCAAGAACACCGGGGAGCTGTTTTTT

V: TRBV7-9
J: TRBJ1-6
size: NA
D: TRBD1
CDR3: CATLGQDNSPLHF
DNA: TGTGCCACCCTTGGACAGGATAATTCACCCCTCCACTTT

V: TRBV6-2/TRBV6-3
J: TRBJ2-3
size: many
D: NA
CDR3: CASIPRGTGDTQYF
DNA: TGTGCCAGCATCCCGAGGGGGACCGGAGATACGCAGTATTTT

V: TRBV5-1
J: TRBJ2-3
size: NA
D: NA
CDR3: CASSPGNTDTQYF
DNA: TGCGCCAGCAGCCCCGGGAACACAGATACGCAGTATTTT

V: TRBV7-9
J: TRBJ2-7
size: NA
D: NA
CDR3: CASSDGGSKTYEQYF
DNA: TGTGCCAGCAGCGACGGGGGCAGCAAAACCTACGAGCAGTACTTC

V: TRBV7-8
J: TRBJ1-3
size: many
D: TRBD1
CDR3: CASSYDRGGNTIYF
DNA: TGTGCCAGCAGCTACGACAGGGGTGGAAACACCATATATTTT

V: TRBV6-1
J: TRBJ2-7
size: many
D: TRBD1
CDR3: CASTKGTVIFYEQYF
DNA: TGTGCCAGCACAAAAGGGACAGTGATCTTTTACGAGCAGTACTTC

V: TRBV28
J: TRBJ1-6
size: many
D: TRBD1
CDR3: CASRPQGARNSPLHF
DNA: TGTGCCAGCCGACCCCAGGGGGCGCGGAATTCACCCCTCCACTTT

V: TRBV10-1
J: TRBJ2-7
size: many
D: NA
CDR3: CASSEYTGSEQYF
DNA: TGCGCCAGCAGTGAGTATACAGGGAGCGAGCAGTACTTC

V: TRBV28
J: TRBJ2-7
size: many
D: TRBD2
CDR3: CASSFVRASGVPQYF
DNA: TGTGCCAGCAGTTTCGTCCGAGCTAGCGGGGTCCCGCAGTACTTC

V: TRBV11-3
J: TRBJ2-3
size: many
D: TRBD1
CDR3: CASSSLGLWDRDPDTQYF
DNA: TGTGCCAGCAGCTCCCTCGGATTGTGGGACAGGGACCCAGATACGCAGTATTTT